This T cell receptor (beta chain) was obtained from a study of shared clonotypes between healthy human individuals. CD45RO-negative, CCR7-selected cells formed the naive CD8 fraction, which excluded terminally differentiated effector memory CD45RA+ cells. Study-wide results and limits: Four donors shared about 5% of their naive CD4 clonotypes.

Replicate sorted-subset PCRs were loaded with around 200 ng DNA, about 30,000 T cell genomes. Some clones are missing from TCRdb's copy, which holds only in-frame ones; the method was immunoSEQ multiplex PCR. This table holds over 750,000 clones, just over 95% found once. This CDR3 has 15 amino acids. Trimming shortened V by 3 bases and J by 0 bases, and 12 bases separated the two germline ends. Looked up from germline, CDR1 is SNHLY and CDR2 is FYNNEI. Notes on this clone: Its antigen remains unknown.

The TCR originated in a man between 25 and 39 years old in good health. The rearrangement joins TRBV2 to TRBJ2-7, with D perhaps matching TRBD2 (6 bases). Sequenced: naive CD8+ T cells sorted from blood. CDR3 protein: CASSDWEANSYEQYF. Written as DNA, the CDR3 is TGTGCCAGCAGTGATTGGGAGGCTAACTCCTACGAGCAGTACTTC.